A selection of T cell receptor beta chains follows, all from one sample in a study of blood T cell repertoires in COVID-19. Sequenced by immunoSEQ multiplex PCR; TCRdb stores in-frame clones only, minus some. The sample gives 150,000 to 200,000 clones, 88% of which show up once; approximately 2.3% is in the top ten. Input material: peripheral blood. All receptors come from a man between 65 and 85 years old with active or convalescent COVID-19. Each CDR3 is given with its conserved first and last residue.

CDR3aa,j_gene,v_gene
CASSDLSGDNEQFF,TRBJ2-1,TRBV19
CASSTKDRTQETQYF,TRBJ2-5,TRBV5-4
CASSRDSSNQPQHF,TRBJ1-5,TRBV7-9
CSVQDRKNTEAFF,TRBJ1-1,TRBV29-1
CAWRIRAGGKFGYTF,TRBJ1-2,TRBV30
CASSPGLAGKTETQYF,TRBJ2-5,TRBV6-2/TRBV6-3
CASSLGTSVANEQFF,TRBJ2-1,TRBV9
CASSSRRQGLSLAKNIQYF,TRBJ2-4,TRBV27
CASTSRGNYNSPLHF,TRBJ1-6,TRBV7-2
CASSLGGGLESDTQYF,TRBJ2-3,TRBV5-1
CASSVNGESTDTQYF,TRBJ2-3,TRBV6-4
CASSRMGAPIYGYTF,TRBJ1-2,TRBV19
CASSPVGTDTQYF,TRBJ2-3,TRBV6-5
CASSPRPGSAGELFF,TRBJ2-2,TRBV14
CASTTYRNRQKETQYF,TRBJ2-5,TRBV28
CASSASGPAETTNEKLFF,TRBJ1-4,TRBV2
CASSLPGANVLTF,TRBJ2-6,TRBV7-2
CAWSKTSGYTDTQYF,TRBJ2-3,TRBV30
CSASRAGTTDTQYF,TRBJ2-3,TRBV20-1
CASSLPGGSPLHF,TRBJ1-6,TRBV28
CASIGLEAFF,TRBJ1-1,TRBV21-1
CASSIYGGPNQPQHF,TRBJ1-5,TRBV19